This T cell receptor (beta chain) originates from a study of CD8+ T cells in alopecia areata. Points from the study as a whole: Between patients, shared TCR sequences were less clear than in mice. This was possibly due in part to HLA diversity in the patient population.

Extraction of RNA preceded its reverse transcription into cDNA, which served as the sequencing template. The method was immunoSEQ multiplex PCR; TCRdb's version includes in-frame clones alone and lacks a portion of them. The sample includes some 170,000 clones, about 61% of them seen just once. A remark on this clone: The target antigen is unknown.

Documented treatment: oral pan-JAK inhibitor, 5-10 mg twice daily. Germline V gives CDR1 SGHRS, CDR2 YFSETQ. Trimming stripped 0 bases from V and 5 bases from J, with 8 bases between. The length of the CDR3 is 13 residues. Source: CD4+ T cells sorted from blood, taken around week 55, from a patient treated with tofacitinib. V and J are TRBV5-1 and TRBJ2-5; no firm D call. This receptor was taken from a human donor with alopecia areata. CDR3 in DNA: TGCGCCAGCAGCTTGGGTACGGCCGAGACCCAGTACTTC. It is translated as CASSLGTAETQYF.